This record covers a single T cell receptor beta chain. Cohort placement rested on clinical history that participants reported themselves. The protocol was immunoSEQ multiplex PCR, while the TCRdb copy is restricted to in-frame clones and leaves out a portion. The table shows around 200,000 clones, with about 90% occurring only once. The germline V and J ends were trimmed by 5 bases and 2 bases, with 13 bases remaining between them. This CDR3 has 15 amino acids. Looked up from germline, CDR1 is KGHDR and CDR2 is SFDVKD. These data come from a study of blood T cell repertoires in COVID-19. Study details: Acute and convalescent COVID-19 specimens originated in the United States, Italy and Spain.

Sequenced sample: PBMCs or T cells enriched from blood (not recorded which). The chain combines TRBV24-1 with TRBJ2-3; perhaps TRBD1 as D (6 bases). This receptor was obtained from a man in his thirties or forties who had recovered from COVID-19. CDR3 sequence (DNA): TGTGCCACCAGTGCAGGCCAGGGGATCACAGATACGCAGTATTTT. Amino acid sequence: CATSAGQGITDTQYF.